Following are 19 T cell receptor beta chains from one sample sequenced in a study of T cells expressing NK-cell markers. TCRdb re-called the 5' RACE reads and catalogs CDR3 proteins one per entry, DNA excluded. This sample's clone table lists 400,000 or so distinct CDR3 sequences. The material sequenced was blood T cells: a sorted CD56 or NKG2C T cell subset, CD4+ or CD8+ T cells, or bulk PBMC T cells (not recorded which). These receptors all stem from a woman in her forties or fifties in good health.

The chain has TRBV5-1 and TRBJ2-4; TCRdb's D gene call, TRBD1, goes unchecked for lack of DNA. The CDR3 covers 15 residues. CDR1 and CDR2 from the germline V gene are SGHRS and YFSETQ. The CDR3 loop reads CASSLQGQGKNIQYF.

The chain has TRBV29-1 and TRBJ1-2; checking the TCRdb D call of TRBD1 is not possible without DNA. The germline V gene encodes CDR1 SQVTM and CDR2 ANQGSEA. The CDR3 covers 12 residues. The CDR3 is CSVPGQSYGYTF. Variable domain in full (rest from reference TRBV29-1 and TRBJ1-2): SAVISQKPSRDICQRGTSLTIQCQVDSQVTMMFWYRQQPGQSLTLIATANQGSEATYESGFVIDKFPISRPNLTFSTLTVSNMSPEDSSIYLCSVPGQSYGYTFGSGTRLTVV.

The J gene is TRBJ2-1, the V gene TRBV19; the D call from TCRdb, TRBD1, cannot be confirmed without DNA. The CDR3 spans 14 residues. CDR1 and CDR2 from the germline V gene are LNHDA and SQIVND (reference sequence). The CDR3 is CASSTRQGWNEQFF.

The J gene is TRBJ2-7, the V gene TRBV12-3 or TRBV12-4; the D call of TRBD1 rests on TCRdb alone, since no DNA is present to check it. CDR3 length equals 16 residues. This CDR3 reads CASSPGTVTGTYEQYF.

The chain is built from TRBV27 and TRBJ1-4; TCRdb outputs TRBD1, but without DNA this stays unchecked. The CDR3 is 13 residues long. The germline CDR1 and CDR2 sequences are MNHEY and SMNVEV (reference sequence). Here the CDR3 reads CASRTGYNEKLFF.

The chain combines TRBV12-3 or TRBV12-4 with TRBJ1-2; with no DNA, the TCRdb D assignment of TRBD1 cannot be verified. The length of the CDR3 is 16 residues. CDR3: CASSLFVLDRGHGYTF.

The chain has TRBV24-1 and TRBJ2-1. The CDR3 sequence is 13 residues long. Germline V CDR1 and CDR2: KGHDR, SFDVKD. This CDR3 is CATSPLVDGRQFF.

The chain couples TRBV20-1 to TRBJ1-1. Germline V gene sequence: CDR1 DFQATT, CDR2 SNEGSKA (reference sequence). CDR3 length: 12 residues. CDR3 region: CSATNRGWQAFF.

The V gene is TRBV27, the J gene TRBJ1-1; absent DNA, TCRdb's TRBD1 call cannot be checked. This CDR3 region has 14 residues. The germline V gene encodes CDR1 MNHEY and CDR2 SMNVEV (reference sequence). CDR3 loop: CASSWTETNTEAFF.

V usage is TRBV5-1 and J usage is TRBJ2-1; TCRdb's D gene call, TRBD1, goes unchecked for lack of DNA. The germline gives CDR1 SGHRS, CDR2 YFSETQ. The CDR3 extends over 13 amino acids. The CDR3 loop is CASHHPDHNEQFF. Filled out from reference TRBV5-1 and TRBJ2-1, the complete variable domain reads KAGVTQTPRYLIKTRGQQVTLSCSPISGHRSVSWYQQTPGQGLQFLFEYFSETQRNKGNFPGRFSGRQFSNSRSEMNVSTLELGDSALYLCASHHPDHNEQFFGPGTRLTVL.

CDR3 loop: CASSPYTRTHYGYTF. The chain employs TRBV5-6 and TRBJ1-2. CDR1 is SGHDT, CDR2 YYEEEE, per germline. This CDR3 is built from 15 residues.

J is TRBJ2-4 and V is TRBV5-1; TCRdb indicates TRBD1, and absent DNA this call remains unverified. The CDR3 runs 15 residues. Germline CDR1 is SGHRS and CDR2 is YFSETQ. The CDR3: CASSLVIGKERIQYF.

The V gene is TRBV2, the J gene TRBJ1-6; no DNA is available, so the TRBD1 call from TCRdb remains unchecked. From germline, CDR1 is SNHLY and CDR2 FYNNEI. The CDR3 extends over 14 amino acids. The CDR3 here is CASGPPVRNSPLHF.

This chain's CDR3 is CSVDRGQGGYGYTF. This chain links TRBV29-1 with TRBJ1-2; the TCRdb call, TRBD1, lacks DNA for checking. The CDR3 sequence is 14 residues long. The germline gives CDR1 SQVTM, CDR2 ANQGSEA.

The chain's CDR3 is CASSQGHGDPQETQYF. V and J are TRBV14 and TRBJ2-5; TCRdb proposes TRBD1, but this gene call is untestable without DNA. This CDR3 is built from 16 residues. The germline V gene has CDR1 SGHDN and CDR2 FVKESK.

This sequence joins TRBV3-1 and TRBJ1-1. Germline values: CDR1 LGHDT, CDR2 YNNKEL (reference sequence). This CDR3 comprises 15 residues. The CDR3 spells CASSQGVTMNTEAFF.

The chain employs TRBV12-5 and TRBJ2-3; TCRdb lists TRBD2, though no DNA is available to test this call. This CDR3 comprises 15 residues. Germline-derived CDR1 and CDR2 are LGHNT and FRNRAP. The CDR3 loop is CASRSSGSIADTQYF.

The V gene is TRBV7-8, the J gene TRBJ2-1. Looked up from germline, CDR1 is SGHVS and CDR2 is FQNEAQ. The CDR3 has 14 amino acids. CDR3 amino acids: CASSPGTAFNEQFF.

This sequence joins TRBV10-3 and TRBJ2-7; TCRdb names TRBD1, which stays unverified in the absence of DNA. Germline assignment: CDR1 ENHRY and CDR2 SYGVKD. The CDR3 is 15 residues long. The CDR3: CAISVSGTALYEQYF.